These T cell receptor beta chains were read from a single sample in a study of T cells expressing NK-cell markers. From the 5' RACE reads, TCRdb lists one entry per CDR3 protein and no DNA. In all, the sample yields about 150,000 distinct CDR3 sequences. Sequenced input: blood T cells: a sorted CD56 or NKG2C T cell subset, CD4+ or CD8+ T cells, or bulk PBMC T cells (not recorded which). Receptors originate from a woman between 45 and 65 years old in good health. The CDR3 runs from the conserved cysteine through the conserved F or W. The order of the fields is J gene, V gene, CDR3 protein.

j_call: TRBJ1-2
v_call: TRBV5-1
cdr3_aa: CASSPLDSSTYGYTF

j_call: TRBJ2-5
v_call: TRBV14
cdr3_aa: CASSQNRVWETQYF

j_call: TRBJ2-1
v_call: TRBV6-6
cdr3_aa: CASTPLSLYYNEQFF

j_call: TRBJ2-3
v_call: TRBV29-1
cdr3_aa: CSVLLWGTDTQYF

j_call: TRBJ1-2
v_call: TRBV12-3/TRBV12-4
cdr3_aa: CASSFRSEGLEYGYTF

j_call: TRBJ1-2
v_call: TRBV28
cdr3_aa: CASNPTGNYGYTF

j_call: TRBJ2-5
v_call: TRBV13
cdr3_aa: CASSLRGTLPWRETQYF

j_call: TRBJ2-5
v_call: TRBV27
cdr3_aa: CASSFSGARETQYF

j_call: TRBJ2-1
v_call: TRBV7-9
cdr3_aa: CASSLRNRPRDEQFF

j_call: TRBJ2-2
v_call: TRBV9
cdr3_aa: CASTQRESITGELFF